The sequence of this T cell receptor (beta chain) was determined in a study of blood T cell repertoires in COVID-19. The overall study: Some COVID-19 samples were acute and others convalescent; all came from the United States, Italy and Spain. Nucleic acid was either cDNA or gDNA, and it came from T cells, B-cell-depleted T cells, or PBMCs.

V gave up 5 bases and J gave up 2 bases, with 8 bases separating them. The CDR3 is 12 amino acids. Germline CDR1 reads SQVTM; CDR2 reads ANQGSEA. In the source study's methods: Scientists estimated how many nucleated cells there were by amplifying reference gene primers. Profiling relied on immunoSEQ multiplex PCR, and the TCRdb table lists in-frame clones only, not all of them. That table gives V, J and clone size, and the DNA gave D and trimming. The data hold about 110,000 clones, with under 80% observed a single time. The sample was peripheral blood. The source of this sequence is a woman aged 70 to 79 with acute or convalescent COVID-19. The rearrangement links TRBV29-1 to TRBJ2-3; D call uncertain. The CDR3 DNA is TGCAGCGTTTCACAGTCCACAGATACGCAGTATTTT. Protein sequence: CSVSQSTDTQYF.